Each of the 27 T cell receptor beta chains below was sequenced from the same sample in a study of T cells in women clearing cervical HPV infection. Some clones are missing from TCRdb's copy, which holds only in-frame ones; the method was immunoSEQ multiplex PCR. This listing includes about 36,000 clones. Material for sequencing was blood buffy coat. The receptors were sampled from a woman between 18 and 69 years old with a cervical HPV16 infection that either progressed to CIN3+ or cleared (not recorded which).

As concerns this clone: The sequence runs out 3 residues before the end of the CDR3; the remainder is reconstructed from the germline J gene. V is TRBV11-1 and J is TRBJ2-3; TRBD2 matches 11 bases. V lost 5 bases to trimming and J lost 6 bases; unmatched junction nucleotides: 7. This CDR3 contains 15 residues. Germline values: CDR1 SGHAT, CDR2 FQDESV (reference sequence). CDR3 DNA, as far as it was read: TGTGCCAGCAGCCGAATAGCGGGGGGGACTGATACG. It yields the protein CASSRIAGGTDT. The full CDR3 reads CASSRIAGGTDTQYF.

The CDR3 reads CASRGAWSSGQGAYEQYF. Partial CDR3 DNA: TGTGCCAGCAGGGGGGCGTGGTCATCGGGACAGGGGGCTTACGAG. The rearrangement links TRBV12-3 or TRBV12-4 to TRBJ2-7; 12 nucleotides align to TRBD1. The read finishes 3 residues shy of the CDR3 end, and the germline J gene is used to complete it. The trim removed 6 bases at V and 4 bases at J, leaving 16 bases unmatched. The CDR3 loop spans 18 amino acids.

Regarding this clone: The sequence runs out 3 residues before the end of the CDR3; the remainder is reconstructed from the germline J gene. The V gene is TRBV5-1, the J gene TRBJ1-1; TRBD1 matches 7 bases. V shed 0 bases, J shed 1 base, and the junction held 3 bases outside the gene matches. Germline CDR1 is SGHRS and CDR2 is YFSETQ. The CDR3 has 15 amino acids. The CDR3 sequence: CASSLAGTANTEAFF. CDR3 DNA (partial): TGCGCCAGCAGCTTGGCCGGGACAGCGAACACTGAA.

As regards this clone: The sequenced fragment ends 3 residues before the CDR3 boundary, so the rest is inferred from the germline J gene. The V gene is TRBV14, the J gene TRBJ2-3; 11 bases map to TRBD1. Germline V lookup: CDR1 SGHDN, CDR2 FVKESK. This CDR3 is 18 amino acids long. V dropped 4 bases and J dropped 2; count of bases not matched to a gene: 11. The covered CDR3 bases are TGTGCCAGCAGCCCGGGGTCGTGGACAGGGGGCTTCACAGATACG. Its protein is CASSPGSWTGGFTDT. The CDR3 in full is CASSPGSWTGGFTDTQYF. Together with reference TRBV14 and TRBJ2-3, the CDR3 gives the full variable domain: EAGVTQFPSHSVIEKGQTVTLRCDPISGHDNLYWYRRVMGKEIKFLLHFVKESKQDESGMPNNRFLAERTGGTYSTLKVQPAELEDSGVYFCASSPGSWTGGFTDTQYFGPGTRLTVL.

Comments on this clone: The missing CDR3 end, 3 residues past where the read stops, is filled in from the germline J gene. This chain connects TRBV20-1 to TRBJ2-7, with 7 bases lining up with TRBD2. This CDR3 has 13 residues. Germline V gene sequence: CDR1 DFQATT, CDR2 SNEGSKA (reference sequence). V dropped 6 bases and J dropped 0; count of bases not matched to a gene: 5. Partial CDR3 DNA: TGCAGTGCCGCGGGGGAGAGCTCCTACGAG. It codes for CSAAGESSYE. The CDR3, in full, reads CSAAGESSYEQYF.

CDR3 bases read: TGTGCCAGCTCCCCGAACGGGGATAGCAATCAGCCC. Encoded protein: CASSPNGDSNQP. The full-length CDR3 reads as CASSPNGDSNQPQHF. The chain is built from TRBV18 and TRBJ1-5; D unresolved. The read is 3 residues too short to cover the CDR3 end, so that end is filled in from the germline J gene. CDR3 length equals 15 residues. V lost 6 bases, J lost 0 bases, and 12 bases lay in between. Germline V lookup: CDR1 KGHSH, CDR2 LQKENI.

As concerns this clone: The CDR3 is cut off 3 residues early in the read; its end comes from the germline J gene. The V gene is TRBV7-8, the J gene TRBJ2-7; TRBD2 is a possible D gene (6 bases). Germline V lookup: CDR1 SGHVS, CDR2 FQNEAQ. The V and J ends lost 5 bases and 0 bases respectively, with 17 bases between them. The CDR3 contains 16 residues. The CDR3 loop reads CASSRRGGSSSYEQYF. CDR3 DNA, as far as it was read: TGTGCCAGCAGCCGGAGGGGCGGCAGCAGCTCCTACGAG.

About this clone: The read ends 3 residues shy of where the CDR3 ends; the end is completed using the germline J gene. The genes are TRBV7-6 and TRBJ1-6, with 7 positions matching TRBD1. V lost 5 bases and J lost 5; bases outside the gene matches: 6. This CDR3 has 15 amino acids. Germline-derived CDR1 and CDR2 are SGHVS and FNYEAQ. This chain's CDR3 is CASSPQTGDNSPLHF. CDR3 DNA, as far as it was read: TGTGCCAGCAGCCCCCAAACAGGGGATAATTCACCC.

As regards this clone: The read gets to within 3 residues of the CDR3 end, and the germline J gene fills in the rest. The chain joins TRBV28 to TRBJ2-3; 7 positions agree with TRBD1. The CDR3 runs to 13 residues. Germline CDR1 MDHEN, CDR2 SYDVKM. The DNA read from the CDR3 is TGTGCCAGCCGTCCCACCGACAGGGAGACG. Translation: CASRPTDRET. The entire CDR3 protein is CASRPTDRETQYF. Variable domain in full (rest from reference TRBV28 and TRBJ2-3): DVKVTQSSRYLVKRTGEKVFLECVQDMDHENMFWYRQDPGLGLRLIYFSYDVKMKEKGDIPEGYSVSREKKERFSLILESASTNQTSMYLCASRPTDRETQYFGPGTRLTVL.

As concerns this clone: The read ends 3 residues shy of where the CDR3 ends; the end is completed using the germline J gene. The chain recombines TRBV10-3 with TRBJ1-1; 8 bases fit TRBD1. The CDR3 is 14 amino acids. Germline V gene lookup returns CDR1 ENHRY and CDR2 SYGVKD. The junction had 5 bases not matched to a gene; V was cut back by 3 bases and J by 5 bases. The CDR3 reads CAISDRTGRTEAFF. The covered CDR3 bases are TGTGCCATCAGTGATAGGACAGGGCGGACTGAA.

With respect to this clone: The read stops 3 residues short of the end of the CDR3; the missing end is completed from the germline J gene. The chain carries TRBV5-6 and TRBJ1-2; unclear D gene. The V and J ends lost 6 bases and 2 bases respectively, with 17 bases between them. CDR3 size: 15 residues. CDR1 is SGHDT and CDR2 is YYEEEE in the germline V gene. Partial CDR3 DNA: TGTGCCAGCAACGTGGAAGGGCCAGACAACTATGGC. This translates into CASNVEGPDNYG. The whole CDR3 protein is CASNVEGPDNYGYTF.

As to this clone: The read comes to an end 3 residues before the CDR3 does, leaving the germline J gene to fill in the end. V gene TRBV12-3 or TRBV12-4 combines with J gene TRBJ2-1; 8 bases agree with TRBD1. The CDR3 has 16 residues. V was pared by 6 bases and J by 9 bases, with 16 bases of the junction left unmatched. The sequenced CDR3 bases are TGTGCCAGCAGCAGGGGGCACGGGGTGGGTACAGGTGAG. Its translation is CASSRGHGVGTGE. The whole CDR3 reads CASSRGHGVGTGEQFF.

In the case of this clone: The CDR3 is cut off 3 residues early in the read; its end comes from the germline J gene. The chain links TRBV6-1 to TRBJ2-5, with D tentatively TRBD2 (7 bases). The CDR3 covers 15 residues. V dropped 0 bases and J dropped 3 bases, with 11 bases sitting between them. Germline V gene lookup returns CDR1 MNHNS and CDR2 SASEGT. CDR3 sequence reads: CASSEAIGGEETQYF. CDR3 bases read: TGTGCCAGCAGTGAAGCGATAGGGGGGGAAGAGACC.

Worth noting for this clone: Coverage ceases 3 residues before the CDR3 finishes, and the germline J gene fills in the end. The rearrangement uses TRBV20-1 and TRBJ1-6; TRBD1 might be the D (5 bases). Trimming stripped 0 bases from V and 5 bases from J, with 5 bases between. This CDR3 region has 13 residues. Per germline, CDR1 DFQATT and CDR2 SNEGSKA (reference sequence). Incomplete CDR3 DNA: TGCAGTGCTAGAGAGGGGCATAATTCACCC. This gives the protein CSAREGHNSP. From start to end, the CDR3 is CSAREGHNSPLHF.

Concerning this clone: The read falls 3 residues short of the CDR3 end, and the missing part is taken from the germline J gene. The chain uses TRBV5-1 and TRBJ2-3, with TRBD2 matching over 11 bases. Germline V gives CDR1 SGHRS, CDR2 YFSETQ. After removal of 2 bases from V and 3 bases from J, the junction contained 5 bases not matched to a gene. The CDR3 length is 16 residues. Partial CDR3 DNA: TGCGCCAGCAGCTTACAATCTAGCGGGGGGACAGATACG. It translates to CASSLQSSGGTDT. The whole CDR3 is CASSLQSSGGTDTQYF.

As to this clone: Sequencing ends 3 residues short of the CDR3 end; the germline J gene provides the rest. The chain carries TRBV30 and TRBJ1-2, with D uncertain. This CDR3 comprises 13 residues. V dropped 3 bases and J dropped 1 base, with 9 bases sitting between them. CDR1 is GTSNPN and CDR2 is SVGIG in the germline V gene (reference sequence). The CDR3 protein is CAWSPDYNYGYTF. Incomplete CDR3 DNA: TGTGCCTGGAGCCCCGACTATAACTATGGC.

With regard to this clone: Read data end 3 residues before the CDR3 end; the end is taken from the germline J gene. This chain links TRBV29-1 with TRBJ1-1, with D possibly matching TRBD1 (5 bases). Germline V gives CDR1 SQVTM, CDR2 ANQGSEA. This CDR3 has 13 residues. V shed 6 bases and J shed 0 bases, with 11 bases lying between them. The CDR3: CSVAGPLNTEAFF. CDR3 bases read: TGCAGCGTGGCGGGGCCTCTGAACACTGAA.

About this clone itself: The CDR3 goes on 3 residues after the read ends, and that part is filled in from the germline J gene. The chain is built from TRBV20-1 and TRBJ2-6; TRBD2 matches 10 bases. The CDR3 loop spans 13 amino acids. Germline loops: CDR1 DFQATT, CDR2 SNEGSKA (reference sequence). The CDR3 DNA, read in part, is TGCAGTGCTAGAGATCTTAGCGGGAGGATC. Translation gives CSARDLSGRI. The full CDR3 reads CSARDLSGRILTF.

Regarding this clone: The read is 3 residues too short to cover the CDR3 end, so that end is filled in from the germline J gene. The V call is TRBV5-1, the J call TRBJ1-1, with 11 bases identical to TRBD1. CDR1 is SGHRS, CDR2 YFSETQ, per germline. Trimming removed 4 bases from V and 5 bases from J; junction bases left unmatched: 10. CDR3 length: 16 amino acids. This CDR3 reads CASSTLTGTGGTEAFF. The part of the CDR3 DNA that was read is TGCGCCAGCAGCACCCTTACCGGGACAGGGGGAACTGAA.

As regards this clone: Read data end 3 residues before the CDR3 end; the end is taken from the germline J gene. The rearrangement uses TRBV6-2 or TRBV6-3 and TRBJ1-1, with 7 nucleotides matching TRBD1. Per germline, CDR1 MNHEY and CDR2 SVGEGT. V lost 5 bases, J lost 5 bases, and 5 bases stayed unmatched. The CDR3 covers 13 residues. CDR3 region: CASSLRQGTEAFF. The CDR3 DNA, read in part, is TGTGCCAGCAGTCTCCGACAGGGAACTGAA.

Regarding this clone: The missing CDR3 end, 3 residues past where the read stops, is filled in from the germline J gene. This chain links TRBV4-2 with TRBJ2-7; maybe TRBD2 (6 bases). Germline assignment: CDR1 LGHNA and CDR2 YNFKEQ. The CDR3 has 15 residues. V shed 0 bases and J shed 3 bases, with 12 bases lying between them. The covered CDR3 bases are TGTGCCAGCAGCCAAGATCGGGGGAGTCTCTACGAG. Translated: CASSQDRGSLYE. The entire CDR3 is CASSQDRGSLYEQYF.

As concerns this clone: With the read ending 3 residues before the CDR3 end, the germline J gene is used to fill in that end. V is TRBV11-2 and J is TRBJ2-7; 8 bases agree with TRBD2. This CDR3 contains 15 residues. Germline CDR1 reads SGHAT; CDR2 reads FQNNGV. V shed 1 base, J shed 4 bases, and the junction held 6 bases outside the gene matches. The CDR3 DNA, read in part, is TGTGCCAGCAGCTTAGTCCCAGCGGGGGTATACGAG. This codes for CASSLVPAGVYE. The complete CDR3 sequence is CASSLVPAGVYEQYF.

For this clone: The read ends 3 residues shy of where the CDR3 ends; the end is completed using the germline J gene. The chain combines TRBV7-9 with TRBJ2-7; TRBD1 matches 10 bases. The V gene end was trimmed by 3 bases and the J gene end by 6 bases; junction bases not matched to a gene: 5. Germline loops: CDR1 SEHNR, CDR2 FQNEAQ (reference sequence). The CDR3 covers 14 residues. CDR3 amino acids: CASSFGQGGGEQYF. The CDR3 DNA, read in part, is TGTGCCAGCAGCTTCGGACAGGGGGGTGGCGAG.

On this clone: The observed sequence ends 3 residues before the CDR3 terminus, with the missing tail filled in from the germline J gene. The chain recombines TRBV20-1 with TRBJ2-7, with 8 bases matching TRBD1. V shed 4 bases and J 3 bases; nucleotides not matched to a gene: 8. Germline V gives CDR1 DFQATT, CDR2 SNEGSKA (reference sequence). The CDR3 has 14 residues. The CDR3 protein is CSATTGGPFYEQYF. The covered CDR3 bases are TGCAGTGCTACCACAGGGGGTCCCTTCTACGAG.

For this clone: The CDR3 end lies 3 residues beyond the end of the read and is filled in from the germline J gene. The chain joins TRBV7-2 to TRBJ1-2; the D is unclear. This CDR3 region has 15 residues. Per germline, CDR1 SGHTA and CDR2 FQGNSA. The CDR3 region is CASSLRGLPPNDYTF. Partial CDR3 DNA: TGTGCCAGCAGCCTAAGAGGGCTGCCCCCCAATGAC.

In regard to this clone: The read terminates 3 residues ahead of where the CDR3 ends, so the germline J gene completes it. V gene TRBV7-2 combines with J gene TRBJ2-5; TRBD1 matches 7 bases. The CDR3 covers 15 residues. V lost 4 bases and J lost 4; bases outside the gene matches: 9. Germline V lookup: CDR1 SGHTA, CDR2 FQGNSA. The CDR3 spells CASSSSTDRVETQYF. The sequenced CDR3 bases are TGTGCCAGCAGCTCCTCGACCGACAGGGTAGAGACC.

Comment on this clone: The read finishes 3 residues shy of the CDR3 end, and the germline J gene is used to complete it. The J gene is TRBJ2-1, the V gene TRBV20-1, with unresolved D. Trimming removed 3 bases at V and 7 bases at J, with 25 bases between. CDR3 length: 17 amino acids. Germline lookup yields CDR1 DFQATT and CDR2 SNEGSKA (reference sequence). The CDR3 sequence is CSASHLSPRNFQNEQFF. CDR3 DNA (partial): TGCAGTGCTAGCCATCTCTCTCCGCGGAACTTTCAGAATGAG.